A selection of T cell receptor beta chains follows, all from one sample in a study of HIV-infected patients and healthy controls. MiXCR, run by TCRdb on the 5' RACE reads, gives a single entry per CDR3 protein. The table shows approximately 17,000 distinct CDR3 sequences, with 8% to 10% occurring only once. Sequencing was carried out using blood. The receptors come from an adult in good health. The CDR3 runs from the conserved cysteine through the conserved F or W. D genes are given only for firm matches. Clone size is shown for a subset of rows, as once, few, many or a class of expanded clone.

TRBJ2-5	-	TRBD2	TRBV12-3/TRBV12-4	TGTGCCAGCAGCCGAGCGGGGCTGTACCAAGAGACCCAGTACTTC	CASSRAGLYQETQYF
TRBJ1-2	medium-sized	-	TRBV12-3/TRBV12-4	TGTGCCAGCAGCACCGAAGAGACTAACTATGGCTACACCTTC	CASSTEETNYGYTF
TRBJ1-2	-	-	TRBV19	TGTGCCAGTATCGGGGTCGAGTCATCGTATGGCTACACCTTC	CASIGVESSYGYTF
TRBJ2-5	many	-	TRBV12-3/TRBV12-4	TGTGCCAGCAGTGTGTTTGAGACCCAGTACTTC	CASSVFETQYF
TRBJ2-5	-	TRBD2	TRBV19	TGTGCCAGCGGGGGGATGTACCAAGAGACCCAGTACTTC	CASGGMYQETQYF
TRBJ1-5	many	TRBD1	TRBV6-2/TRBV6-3	TGTGCCAGCAGTCCCCGGCGAACACAGGGGAACCAGCATTTT	CASSPRRTQGNQHF
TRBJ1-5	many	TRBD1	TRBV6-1	TGTGCCAGCAGTGAAGCTGGGACAGCCTTCCTGCATTTT	CASSEAGTAFLHF
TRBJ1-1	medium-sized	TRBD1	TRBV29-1	TGCAGCGCAGGGGGGTACACTGAAGCTTTCTTT	CSAGGYTEAFF
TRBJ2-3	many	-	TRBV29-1	TGCAGCGTTGAAGGATGGGTTTTGGAGGATGGAGATACGCAGTATTTT	CSVEGWVLEDGDTQYF
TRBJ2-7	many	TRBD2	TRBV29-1	TGCAGCGTTGAAATGGGCCAGAGAGCGGGAAAAGCCCAATACGAGCAGTACTTC	CSVEMGQRAGKAQYEQYF
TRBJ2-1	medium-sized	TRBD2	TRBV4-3	TGCGCCAGCAGCCAAGAGCGGGAGCCCTACAATGAGCAGTTCTTC	CASSQEREPYNEQFF
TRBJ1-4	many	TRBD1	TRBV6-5	TGTGCCAGCAGGAAATCCGGGACAGGGGCCGAAAAACTGTTTTTT	CASRKSGTGAEKLFF
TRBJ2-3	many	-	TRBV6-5	TGTGCCAGCATGGGGTATAACACAGATACGCAGTATTTT	CASMGYNTDTQYF
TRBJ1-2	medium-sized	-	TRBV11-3	TGTGCCAGCAGCTTATTAGAGGGGCGGACTAATGGCTACACCTTC	CASSLLEGRTNGYTF
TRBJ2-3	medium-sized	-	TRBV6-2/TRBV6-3	TGTGCCAGCAGTTCACCCACAGTAGCGACTCCCCTCACAGATACGCAGTATTTT	CASSSPTVATPLTDTQYF
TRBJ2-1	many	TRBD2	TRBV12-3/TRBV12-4	TGTGCCAGCAGTTACTTCGCAATAGCGGGAGAAGGCAATGAGCAGTTCTTC	CASSYFAIAGEGNEQFF
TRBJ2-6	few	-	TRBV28	TGTGCCAGCAGTGGGAGTGGACTCTCTGGGGCCAACGTCCTGACTTTC	CASSGSGLSGANVLTF
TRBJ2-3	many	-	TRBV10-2	TGCGCCAGCAGTAAGGGAACCAGCACAGATACGCAGTATTTT	CASSKGTSTDTQYF
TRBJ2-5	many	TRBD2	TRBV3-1	TGTGCCAGCAGCCAAGGGGGCCCGGGACTAGTTGGGCGAGACCAGTACTTC	CASSQGGPGLVGRDQYF
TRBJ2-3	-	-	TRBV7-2	TGTGCCAACTCATTCAACCGGGGAAACACAGATACGCAGTATTTT	CANSFNRGNTDTQYF
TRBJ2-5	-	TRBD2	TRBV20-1	TGCAGTGCTTCCGGGACTAGCGGAGGCAACCAAGAGACCCAGTACTTC	CSASGTSGGNQETQYF
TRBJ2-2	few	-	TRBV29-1	TGCAGCGTCTCACACCCGAAGAGGGACAACACCGGGGAGCTGTTTTTT	CSVSHPKRDNTGELFF
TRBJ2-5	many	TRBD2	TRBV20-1	TGCAGTGCTAGAGATCGGCGGGAGAGGGGAGAGACCCAGTACTTC	CSARDRRERGETQYF
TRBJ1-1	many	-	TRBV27	TGTGCCAGCAGCCCATGGGGGAGGAGCACTGAAGCTTTCTTT	CASSPWGRSTEAFF
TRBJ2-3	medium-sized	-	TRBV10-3	TGTGCCATCAGTGATCCAGGGGGGGCAGATACGCAGTATTTT	CAISDPGGADTQYF
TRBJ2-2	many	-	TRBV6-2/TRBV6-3	TGTGCCAGCAGTTATCTGACAGCGATAAGTACCGGGGAGCTGTTTTTT	CASSYLTAISTGELFF
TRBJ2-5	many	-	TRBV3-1	TGTGCCAGCAGCCAGAGTGGGGGCCAAGAGACCCAGTACTTC	CASSQSGGQETQYF
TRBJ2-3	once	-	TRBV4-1	TGCGCCAGCAGCCAATGGGGGCTTGCAGATACGCAGTATTTT	CASSQWGLADTQYF
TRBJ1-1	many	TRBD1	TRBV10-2	TGCGCCAGCAGTGAAGTGGACAGGTCCTCCTTGTTCTTT	CASSEVDRSSLFF
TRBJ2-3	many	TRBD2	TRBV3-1	TGTGCCAGCGGGACTAGCGGATATAACACAGATACGCAGTATTTT	CASGTSGYNTDTQYF
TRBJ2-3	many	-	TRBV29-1	TGCAGCGTTGATATGGGGGCTGTAGATACGCAGTATTTT	CSVDMGAVDTQYF
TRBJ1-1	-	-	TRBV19	TGTGCCAGTAGTATGGGGCAGGAGTACACTGAAGCTTTCTTT	CASSMGQEYTEAFF
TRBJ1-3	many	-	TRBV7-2	TGTGCCAGCAGCGTAGGCGGTCTTTCTGGAAACACCATATATTTT	CASSVGGLSGNTIYF